This TCR beta chain was sequenced in a study of regulatory T cells in long-lasting Graves disease. The CDR3 extends over 14 amino acids. CDR1 and CDR2 (germline): SGHAT, FQNNGV. The germline V and J ends were trimmed by 4 bases and 2 bases, with 12 bases remaining between them. In building TCR beta libraries, iRepertoire HTBI primers were used together with Arm-PCR of CDR3 regions. A single record per CDR3 protein comes from TCRdb applying MiXCR to the multiplex PCR reads. The table has hundreds of thousands of distinct CDR3 sequences, roughly 21% seen once. Time point meaning: persistent/refractory GD, antithyroid drugs over 5 years with positive TRAb. Extracted RNA from PBMCs served as the source of the TCR library. Tubes containing EDTA received about 10 milliliters of drawn peripheral blood.

This TCR derives from a female donor with Graves disease. The chain has TRBV11-2 and TRBJ2-7; D call uncertain. The material sequenced was peripheral blood mononuclear cells (PBMCs), taken when the disease was refractory, from a patient treated with antithyroid drugs. CDR3 bases: TGTGCCAGCAGCTCAGTAAACCAGCCCTACGAGCAGTACTTC. Translated: CASSSVNQPYEQYF.